This TCR beta chain was recovered during a study of cytomegalovirus exposure and HLA in healthy donors. Profiling relied on immunoSEQ multiplex PCR, and the TCRdb table lists in-frame clones only, not all of them. Among approximately 150,000 clones listed, approximately 87% were seen once. CDR3 length: 16 residues. V lost 1 base and J 6 bases, leaving 15 bases between the germline ends. Looked up from germline, CDR1 is MGHRA and CDR2 is YSYEKL. Sample: PBMCs. The clonotype was recovered from a woman in her thirties in good health and CMV-seronegative. The chain combines TRBV4-1 with TRBJ1-4, with D possibly TRBD1 on 5 matching bases. This chain's CDR3 is CASSQVHQGYDEKLFF. The DNA of the CDR3 is TGCGCCAGCAGCCAAGTCCACCAGGGATATGATGAAAAACTGTTTTTT.